Sequencing of this TCR beta chain was carried out in a study of Ad26.COV2.S vaccination and SARS-CoV-2 variants. Method: immunoSEQ multiplex PCR; TCRdb's copy keeps in-frame clones and lacks some. The table has more than 300,000 clones, less than 90% seen once. There are 17 residues in the CDR3. Germline V gives CDR1 ENHRY, CDR2 SYGVKD. The V segment lost 6 bases and the J segment 3 bases; nucleotides outside the gene matches: 12. This clone has a single count. The treatment denotes: roughly 18 received Ad26.COV2.S at low or high dose, single or two shots; about five received placebo; per-sample allocation not given. Sample collection was performed on day 63 after the first vaccine or placebo injection.

The chain couples TRBV10-3 to TRBJ1-1; 11 positions agree with TRBD1. The starting material was peripheral blood, obtained in a trial of Ad26.COV2.S vaccine versus placebo. The clonotype originates from a person between 18 and 59 years old who received the Ad26.COV2.S COVID-19 vaccine or a placebo. CDR3 in DNA: TGTGCCATCAGCTCCGGACAGGGGGCTTTTAATTACACTGAAGCTTTCTTT. It encodes CAISSGQGAFNYTEAFF.